This T cell receptor (beta chain) was captured in a study of cytomegalovirus exposure and HLA in healthy donors. Overall study context: An analysis done earlier identified about 120 million unique TCR beta sequences from about 179 million T cells.

This clone was counted a few times. What it binds is not known. At one end, the junction sequence differs from germline, possibly due to a read error. Healthy bone marrow donors made up the cohort. A multiplex PCR was run with 60 Vbeta primers and 13 Jbeta primers. Repertoires were generated with immunoSEQ multiplex PCR, while TCRdb's copy carries only in-frame clones and drops some. The profile shows fewer than 150,000 clones, 60% to 85% of them singletons. Study-wide results and limits: Likely technical artifact: a cluster of highly shared sequence variants. Serostatus for CMV was the only available immune exposure information.

The sequenced sample was PBMCs. The clonotype originates from a male donor in good health and CMV-seronegative.

DNA of the CDR3: TGTGCTAGCAGCCAAGTCAACAGCCACTATGGCTACACCTTC. Residues: CASSQVNSHYGYTF. This sequence joins TRBV7-7 and TRBJ1-2, with D hard to call. Germline V lookup: CDR1 SSHAT, CDR2 FNYEAQ (reference sequence). CDR3 length equals 14 residues.